The 10 T cell receptor beta chains below come from one sample, sequenced in a study of shared clonotypes between healthy human individuals. The table came from immunoSEQ multiplex PCR; TCRdb's copy has only in-frame clones and leaves some out. The table shows a few hundred thousand clones, with around 80% occurring only once. Sample: PBMCs. These receptors all stem from a woman between 40 and 50 years old in good health. Some clones in this sample may be carry-over from other donors' samples.

This clone was counted once. This clone may be a read error of a much larger clone one base away. The sample has other DNA sequences that encode this CDR3 too. The V gene is TRBV30, the J gene TRBJ2-3; D call uncertain. The CDR3 length is 15 residues. Germline CDR1 and CDR2: GTSNPN and SVGIG (reference sequence). The CDR3 loop is CAWSTPSGVTDTQYF. CDR3 nucleotide sequence: TGTGCCTGGAGTACCCCCTCGGGCGTCACAGACACGCAGTATTTT.

The table lists this clone with a few counts. The chain has TRBV7-8 and TRBJ2-7, with D hard to call. The germline gives CDR1 SGHVS, CDR2 FQNEAQ. The CDR3 covers 12 residues. Trimming took off 5 bases at V and 2 bases at J, with 7 bases between the two ends. The CDR3 spells CASSLDPYEQYF. The CDR3 DNA is TGTGCCAGCAGCCTGGACCCCTACGAGCAGTACTTC.

This chain joins TRBV28 and TRBJ1-2; TRBD1 matches at 9 bases. V lost 2 bases to trimming and J lost 0 bases; unmatched junction nucleotides: 13. Germline CDR1 reads MDHEN; CDR2 reads SYDVKM. This CDR3 comprises 19 residues. CDR3 in amino acids: CASSLRGQGFRFSNYGYTF. DNA for the CDR3: TGTGCCAGCAGTTTAAGGGGACAGGGTTTCCGTTTTTCTAACTATGGCTACACCTTC.

The V call is TRBV4-2, the J call TRBJ1-6; TRBD1 matches 9 bases. The germline V gene has CDR1 LGHNA and CDR2 YNFKEQ. CDR3 length: 15 amino acids. After removal of 4 bases from V and 8 bases from J, the junction contained 6 bases not matched to a gene. Here the CDR3 reads CASSPLGQGHSPLHF. CDR3 nucleotides: TGTGCCAGCAGCCCCTTGGGACAGGGTCATTCACCCCTCCACTTT.

The chain combines TRBV19 with TRBJ2-3; 8 bases fit TRBD2. CDR1 and CDR2 from the germline V gene are LNHDA and SQIVND (reference sequence). After removal of 7 bases from V and 1 base from J, the junction contained 10 bases not matched to a gene. This CDR3 contains 16 residues. CDR3 sequence: CASTPGGREGTDTQYF. CDR3 in DNA: TGTGCCAGTACTCCCGGGGGGCGGGAGGGCACAGATACGCAGTATTTT.

V is TRBV2 and J is TRBJ1-5; D is undetermined. Germline CDR1 SNHLY, CDR2 FYNNEI. Trimming removed 7 bases from V and 2 bases from J, with 15 bases in between. CDR3 size: 15 residues. This CDR3 is CASTPEGGGNQPQHF. In nucleotides, the CDR3 is TGTGCCAGCACCCCGGAGGGAGGCGGCAATCAGCCCCAGCATTTT.

The V call is TRBV9, the J call TRBJ2-7; no clear D. Germline CDR1 is SGDLS and CDR2 is YYNGEE. V was cut by 0 bases and J by 0 bases, with 22 bases left in between. CDR3 length equals 19 residues. For the CDR3, the DNA is TGTGCCAGCAGCGTAGATCGTCAGGAGACCATCACCGGCTCCTACGAGCAGTACTTC. Its protein product is CASSVDRQETITGSYEQYF.

Notes on this clone: In the same sample, other DNA sequences code for this CDR3. The chain recombines TRBV11-3 with TRBJ2-1, with 7 nucleotides matching TRBD1. The germline V gene encodes CDR1 SGHNT and CDR2 YENEEA. The ends lost 5 bases at V and 0 bases at J; junction bases unmatched: 4. This CDR3 is built from 15 residues. The CDR3 loop is CASSPTGSSYNEQFF. CDR3 DNA: TGTGCCAGCAGCCCGACAGGGAGCTCCTACAATGAGCAGTTCTTC.

The chain joins TRBV7-9 to TRBJ1-1; TRBD1 might be the D (5 bases). This CDR3 is 17 amino acids long. Germline CDR1 SEHNR, CDR2 FQNEAQ (reference sequence). V gave up 5 bases and J gave up 0 bases, with 19 bases separating them. The CDR3 is CASSQNPGRAVNTEAFF. CDR3 bases: TGTGCCAGCAGCCAAAACCCAGGGAGAGCGGTGAACACTGAAGCTTTCTTT.

This clone was detected only a few times. This chain connects TRBV4-2 to TRBJ1-2; weak D call: TRBD1 (5 bases). CDR3 length: 15 amino acids. The germline V and J ends were trimmed by 1 base and 8 bases, with 17 bases remaining between them. Germline assignment: CDR1 LGHNA and CDR2 YNFKEQ. The CDR3 protein is CASSQGEGGAGGYTF. CDR3 nucleotide sequence: TGTGCCAGCAGCCAAGGTGAGGGCGGGGCTGGGGGCTACACCTTC.